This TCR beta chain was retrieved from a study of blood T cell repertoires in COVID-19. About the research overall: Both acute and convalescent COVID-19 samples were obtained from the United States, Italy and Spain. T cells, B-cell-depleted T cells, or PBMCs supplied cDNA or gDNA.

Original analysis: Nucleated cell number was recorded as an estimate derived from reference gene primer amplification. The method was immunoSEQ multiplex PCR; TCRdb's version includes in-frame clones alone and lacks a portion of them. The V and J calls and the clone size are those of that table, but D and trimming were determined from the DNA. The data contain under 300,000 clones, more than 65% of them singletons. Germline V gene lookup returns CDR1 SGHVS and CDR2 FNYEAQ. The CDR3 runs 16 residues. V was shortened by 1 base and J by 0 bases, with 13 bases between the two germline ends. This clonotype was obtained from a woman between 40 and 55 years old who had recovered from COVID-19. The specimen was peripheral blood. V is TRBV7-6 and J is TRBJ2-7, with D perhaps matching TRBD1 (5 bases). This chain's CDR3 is CASSLGGRISSYEQYF. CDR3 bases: TGTGCCAGCAGCTTAGGGGGCAGGATAAGCTCCTACGAGCAGTACTTC.